A single sample is the source of the 14 T cell receptor beta chains below, sequenced in a study of T cells in Graves' hyperthyroidism and ophthalmopathy (dated by TCRdb to between 2017 and 2020). The receptor library was made with multiplex PCR. Sequencing instrument: Illumina HiSeq 2000. The TCR beta CDR3 regions were amplified from RNA transcripts. The first round of RT-PCR for the TCR CDR3 was performed with the HTBI primer set and the Qiagen OneStep RT-PCR kit. TCRdb trimmed the raw reads at Q25, called clones with MiXCR and kept productive beta chains. Rows with a matching CDR3 protein are joined into one entry that keeps the most common DNA and genes. The sample data list over 450,000 distinct CDR3 sequences, and approximately 15% of these were observed just once. 15% to 20% of the sample goes to the ten largest clones. Sequences were obtained from blood. These receptors were obtained from a woman between 18 and 30 years old with Graves' hyperthyroidism.

The chain recombines TRBV6-1 with TRBJ1-5; D is possibly TRBD1 (6 bases). The CDR3 is made up of 13 amino acids. V was shortened by 2 bases and J by 7 bases, with 9 bases between the two germline ends. The germline V gene has CDR1 MNHNS and CDR2 SASEGT. Here the CDR3 DNA reads TGTGCCAGCAGTGAATCAGGGGTGCAGCCCCAGCATTTT. Its translation: CASSESGVQPQHF.

CDR3: CASSRTSEVNEQFF. Here the CDR3 DNA reads TGTGCCAGCAGCCGGACTAGCGAGGTCAATGAGCAGTTCTTC. The genes are TRBV3-1 and TRBJ2-1, with 9 bases that match TRBD2. There are 14 residues in the CDR3. Trimming removed 4 bases from V and 6 bases from J; junction bases left unmatched: 4. CDR1 is LGHDT and CDR2 is YNNKEL in the germline V gene (reference sequence).

This clonotype was seen a few times. The chain links TRBV30 to TRBJ2-2, with D tentatively TRBD1 (5 bases). Germline V gene sequence: CDR1 GTSNPN, CDR2 SVGIG (reference sequence). The length of the CDR3 is 15 residues. V was clipped by 4 bases and J by 3 bases, with 15 bases between them. CDR3 region: CAWNQGSIDTGELFF. The CDR3 DNA reads TGTGCCTGGAATCAGGGATCCATAGACACCGGGGAGCTGTTTTTT. The full variable domain, completed using reference TRBV30 and TRBJ2-2, is SQTIHQWPATLVQPVGSPLSLECTVEGTSNPNLYWYRQAAGRGLQLLFYSVGIGQISSEVPQNLSASRPQDRQFILSSKKLLLSDSGFYLCAWNQGSIDTGELFFGEGSRLTVL.

This clonotype showed up just once. This could be a read error, since a much larger clone is one nucleotide away. The V gene is TRBV6-1, the J gene TRBJ2-7, with no clear D. V was trimmed by 2 bases and J by 5 bases, leaving 10 bases between them. The CDR3 extends over 13 amino acids. Germline V gives CDR1 MNHNS, CDR2 SASEGT. The CDR3 loop reads CASSERNGNEQYV. CDR3 DNA: TGTGCCAGCAGTGAAAGGAATGGGAACGAGCAGTACGTC.

Ten or more counts support this clonotype. The genes are TRBV6-1 and TRBJ1-3; D is uncertain. The germline V and J ends were trimmed by 7 bases and 1 base, with 5 bases remaining between them. From germline, CDR1 is MNHNS and CDR2 SASEGT. The CDR3 consists of 12 residues. CDR3 sequence: CASIRSGNTIYF. The CDR3 DNA sequence: TGTGCCAGCATCCGATCTGGAAACACCATATATTTT.

This clonotype has just a few counts. The rearrangement uses TRBV19 and TRBJ2-2, with TRBD2 as a possible D gene (6 bases). Germline V gives CDR1 LNHDA, CDR2 SQIVND (reference sequence). The CDR3 extends over 15 amino acids. V was shortened by 6 bases and J by 4 bases, with 15 bases between the two germline ends. CDR3 in amino acids: CASRSGGTITGELFF. The CDR3 DNA reads as TGTGCCAGTAGGTCCGGAGGGACCATCACCGGGGAGCTGTTTTTT.

This clonotype was recorded many times. The chain recombines TRBV6-1 with TRBJ1-4; possibly TRBD1 for D (6 bases). Germline V gives CDR1 MNHNS, CDR2 SASEGT. The CDR3 sequence is 15 residues long. V dropped 4 bases and J dropped 1 base, with 10 bases sitting between them. In nucleotides, the CDR3 is TGTGCCAGCAGTGCATTGACAGGAACTAATGAAAAACTGTTTTTT. It translates to CASSALTGTNEKLFF.

This clonotype was observed at least ten times. The chain recombines TRBV12-3 or TRBV12-4 with TRBJ1-1; 7 bases match TRBD1. Trimming at V came to 6 bases and at J to 0 bases, leaving 4 bases not matched to a gene. This CDR3 contains 14 residues. This chain's CDR3 is CASRGQQLNTEAFF. The CDR3 nucleotides are TGTGCCAGCAGGGGACAGCAGTTGAACACTGAAGCTTTCTTT.

The chain joins TRBV4-1 to TRBJ1-1; TRBD1 is a possible D gene (5 bases). CDR1 MGHRA and CDR2 YSYEKL come from the germline V gene. This CDR3 contains 13 residues. V was cut by 3 bases and J by 1 base, with 6 bases left in between. CDR3 amino acids: CASSHGGNTEAFF. CDR3 bases: TGCGCCAGCAGCCACGGGGGGAACACTGAAGCTTTCTTT.

This clonotype was observed many times. The chain employs TRBV29-1 and TRBJ1-2; D not resolved. Deletions cut 4 bases from V and 8 bases from J, with 11 bases between. CDR3 size: 11 residues. Germline V gives CDR1 SQVTM, CDR2 ANQGSEA. The CDR3, as DNA: TGCAGCGTTGCCCAAGCTCGAGGCTACACCTTC. This gives the protein CSVAQARGYTF. The whole variable domain, filled in from reference TRBV29-1 and TRBJ1-2, reads SAVISQKPSRDICQRGTSLTIQCQVDSQVTMMFWYRQQPGQSLTLIATANQGSEATYESGFVIDKFPISRPNLTFSTLTVSNMSPEDSSIYLCSVAQARGYTFGSGTRLTVV.

In this sample, this clonotype turned up many times. V gene TRBV6-5 combines with J gene TRBJ2-1; TRBD1 might be the D (6 bases). Germline V CDR1 and CDR2: MNHEY, SVGAGI. Trimming pared 7 bases from V and 6 bases from J, leaving 19 bases between. The CDR3 contains 15 residues. This CDR3 is CASTDLGQGLNEQFF. The DNA for the CDR3 is TGTGCCAGCACAGACTTGGGGCAGGGGCTCAATGAGCAGTTCTTC.

This clonotype was counted many times. V is TRBV10-3 and J is TRBJ1-2, with D unclear. Trimming took 3 bases from V and 4 from J, leaving 9 bases between them. Germline assignment: CDR1 ENHRY and CDR2 SYGVKD. The length of the CDR3 is 13 residues. As DNA, the CDR3 is TGTGCCATCAGTGAACAGTTGGGCTATGGCTACACCTTC. Translated: CAISEQLGYGYTF.

This clonotype occurred many times. V usage is TRBV25-1 and J usage is TRBJ2-3; TRBD2 is a possible D gene (6 bases). The length of the CDR3 is 15 residues. Trimming left V 4 bases short and J 2 bases short, with 13 bases between. CDR1 is MGHDK, CDR2 SYGVNS, per germline. DNA of the CDR3: TGTGCCAGCAGTGCCGGGACTGCTTTCACAGATACGCAGTATTTT. Protein sequence: CASSAGTAFTDTQYF.

This clonotype was recorded many times. V gene TRBV6-5 combines with J gene TRBJ2-5; 11 positions match TRBD2. Germline V gives CDR1 MNHEY, CDR2 SVGAGI. The CDR3 has 14 residues. Germline trimming cut 2 bases from V and 4 bases from J; bases unmatched to any gene: 0. The CDR3 sequence: CASSYTSGGETQYF. CDR3 DNA: TGTGCCAGCAGTTACACTAGCGGGGGAGAGACCCAGTACTTC.